A single sample gave rise to the 25 T cell receptor beta chains below, sequenced in a study of OX40 agonist ivuxolimab in advanced cancers. Sequenced by immunoSEQ multiplex PCR; TCRdb stores in-frame clones only, minus some. The sample holds some 94,000 clones, 95% to 96% seen once. The sample in question was CD4+ or CD8+ T cells sorted from blood, obtained in a trial of the OX40 agonist ivuxolimab. The receptors stem from an adult with an advanced solid tumor such as melanoma, head and neck, liver or kidney cancer.

This sequence joins TRBV6-1 and TRBJ1-5; possibly TRBD1 for D (6 bases). The germline V gene encodes CDR1 MNHNS and CDR2 SASEGT. The CDR3 loop spans 16 amino acids. Trimming shortened V by 3 bases and J by 0 bases, and 12 bases separated the two germline ends. The CDR3 region is CASSDEGVFSNQPQHF. The CDR3 DNA sequence: TGTGCCAGCAGTGACGAGGGGGTTTTTAGCAATCAGCCCCAGCATTTT.

This sequence joins TRBV27 and TRBJ1-2, with 12 nucleotides matching TRBD1. The V segment lost 5 bases and the J segment 4 bases; nucleotides outside the gene matches: 14. The germline V gene encodes CDR1 MNHEY and CDR2 SMNVEV (reference sequence). This CDR3 spans 18 amino acids. The CDR3 nucleotides are TGTGCCAGCAGTCACCTCCCGGGACAGGGGGCGAAGAGCTATGGCTACACCTTC. Protein product: CASSHLPGQGAKSYGYTF.

V gene TRBV5-6 combines with J gene TRBJ1-2; D remains ambiguous. Germline V gene lookup returns CDR1 SGHDT and CDR2 YYEEEE. The CDR3 totals 14 residues. V lost 0 bases and J lost 4, with 10 bases in between. CDR3 in DNA: TGTGCCAGCAGCTTGGTCCAGACCCCCTATGGCTACACCTTC. Its protein product is CASSLVQTPYGYTF.

V gene TRBV5-6 combines with J gene TRBJ1-2; D unclear. CDR3 length: 16 residues. Trimming left V 0 bases short and J 5 bases short, with 17 bases between. From germline, CDR1 is SGHDT and CDR2 YYEEEE. The CDR3 nucleotides are TGTGCCAGCAGCTTGGATGGCGGCTTTCTGGGATATGGCTACACCTTC. Protein sequence: CASSLDGGFLGYGYTF.

The gene calls are TRBV30 and TRBJ2-6, with 8 bases that match TRBD1. The germline gives CDR1 GTSNPN, CDR2 SVGIG (reference sequence). Trimming took 5 bases from V and 1 from J; bases not matched to a gene: 1. The CDR3 extends over 14 amino acids. The CDR3 reads CAWWTGSGANVLTF. Here the CDR3 DNA reads TGTGCCTGGTGGACAGGGTCTGGGGCCAACGTCCTGACTTTC.

V usage is TRBV11-3 and J usage is TRBJ2-1, with D possibly TRBD2 on 6 matching bases. The CDR3 has 16 amino acids. V lost 2 bases and J 9 bases, leaving 20 bases between the germline ends. Germline V gene data show CDR1 as SGHNT and CDR2 as YENEEA. The CDR3 here is CASSLRGTQAGSEQFF. In DNA, the CDR3 is TGTGCCAGCAGCTTACGAGGGACCCAGGCGGGAAGTGAGCAGTTCTTC.

The rearrangement joins TRBV7-9 to TRBJ2-7; tentatively, D is TRBD2 (6 bases). Trimming removed 3 bases from V and 0 bases from J, with 12 bases in between. This CDR3 spans 15 amino acids. The V gene's germline CDR1 is SEHNR and CDR2 FQNEAQ (reference sequence). The DNA of the CDR3 is TGTGCCAGCAGCTTTTGGGGGGAAATCTCCTACGAGCAGTACTTC. Translation gives CASSFWGEISYEQYF.

This clone was detected once. V usage is TRBV6-1 and J usage is TRBJ2-7, with D possibly TRBD1 on 6 matching bases. This CDR3 region has 15 residues. The ends were cut back, 6 bases at V and 0 bases at J, with 15 bases in the middle. Per germline, CDR1 MNHNS and CDR2 SASEGT. The CDR3 is CASSPGTPSSYEQYF. The CDR3 nucleotides are TGTGCCAGCAGCCCCGGGACACCGAGCTCCTACGAGCAGTACTTC.

The V and J genes are TRBV9 and TRBJ1-4; TRBD1 might be the D (5 bases). Germline loops: CDR1 SGDLS, CDR2 YYNGEE. The V gene lost 4 bases and the J gene lost 0 bases, with 10 bases spanning the gap. The CDR3 is 15 amino acids. The CDR3 reads CASSPGGATNEKLFF. The CDR3 region has the DNA TGTGCCAGCAGCCCGGGGGGTGCAACTAATGAAAAACTGTTTTTT.

The chain is built from TRBV2 and TRBJ1-5; the D is unclear. V lost 2 bases, J lost 5 bases, and 7 bases lay in between. This CDR3 is 13 amino acids long. Germline V gene lookup returns CDR1 SNHLY and CDR2 FYNNEI. This chain's CDR3 is CASSEIADQPQHF. The CDR3 coding sequence is TGTGCCAGCAGTGAAATTGCGGATCAGCCCCAGCATTTT. The full variable domain, its missing parts supplied by reference TRBV2 and TRBJ1-5, is EPEVTQTPSHQVTQMGQEVILRCVPISNHLYFYWYRQILGQKVEFLVSFYNNEISEKSEIFDDQFSVERPDGSNFTLKIRSTKLEDSAMYFCASSEIADQPQHFGDGTRLSIL.

This clone was seen only a few times. This chain links TRBV19 with TRBJ2-1; the D gene is possibly TRBD2 (5 bases). Trimming shortened V by 3 bases and J by 7 bases, and 13 bases separated the two germline ends. Germline V gene lookup returns CDR1 LNHDA and CDR2 SQIVND (reference sequence). The CDR3 loop spans 14 amino acids. The DNA of the CDR3 is TGTGCCAGTAGTATTCTAGACGGGGATAATGAGCAGTTCTTC. This translates into CASSILDGDNEQFF.

CDR3 sequence (DNA): TGTGCCAGCAGCTCCCCCCCTGAAGCTTTCTTT. Its translation is CASSSPPEAFF. The V gene is TRBV11-1, the J gene TRBJ1-1; no definite D call. V lost 4 bases to trimming and J lost 6 bases, with 6 bases between them. The CDR3 totals 11 residues. Per the germline V gene, CDR1 is SGHAT and CDR2 is FQDESV (reference sequence).

This clone was counted once. This chain uses TRBV7-9 with TRBJ2-1, with 10 bases aligning to TRBD2. The CDR3 has 15 residues. With 1 base clipped from V and 8 bases from J, the junction kept 5 bases outside the gene matches. CDR1 is SEHNR, CDR2 FQNEAQ, per germline (reference sequence). The CDR3 spells CASSLGTSGAHEQFF. CDR3 DNA sequence: TGTGCCAGCAGCTTAGGTACTAGCGGGGCCCATGAGCAGTTCTTC.

The rearrangement joins TRBV5-6 to TRBJ2-7; no reliable D call. This CDR3 region has 11 residues. The V end was cut by 1 base, the J end by 7 bases, with 6 bases between. Germline-derived CDR1 and CDR2 are SGHDT and YYEEEE. CDR3 residues: CASSLTLEQYF. The CDR3 DNA reads as TGTGCCAGCAGCTTGACGTTGGAGCAGTACTTC.

This chain uses TRBV27 with TRBJ2-1, with a weak D call TRBD2 (6 bases). With 4 bases removed from V and 0 bases from J, the gap between germline ends came to 10 bases. CDR1 MNHEY and CDR2 SMNVEV come from the germline V gene (reference sequence). The CDR3 is made up of 15 amino acids. The CDR3 is CASSSGLSSYNEQFF. Here the CDR3 DNA reads TGTGCCAGCAGTTCCGGACTAAGCTCCTACAATGAGCAGTTCTTC.

This chain links TRBV4-3 with TRBJ2-7, with TRBD2 as a possible D gene (6 bases). The CDR3 covers 16 residues. The germline V gene encodes CDR1 LGHNA and CDR2 YSLEER. With 0 bases removed from V and 1 base from J, the gap between germline ends came to 13 bases. CDR3 sequence (DNA): TGCGCCAGCAGCCAAGATGTCGGGACTGTGTCCTACGAGCAGTACTTC. Encoded protein: CASSQDVGTVSYEQYF.

The chain recombines TRBV19 with TRBJ2-1; D gene ambiguous. V shed 4 bases and J shed 3 bases, with 7 bases lying between them. Germline V gene data show CDR1 as LNHDA and CDR2 as SQIVND (reference sequence). CDR3 length equals 13 residues. The CDR3 bases are TGTGCCAGTAGTAGTGGGGTCTACAATGAGCAGTTCTTC. It specifies CASSSGVYNEQFF.

The genes are TRBV27 and TRBJ2-7; D perhaps matches TRBD1 (5 bases). V was trimmed by 0 bases and J by 3 bases, leaving 9 bases between them. Germline lookup yields CDR1 MNHEY and CDR2 SMNVEV (reference sequence). The CDR3 extends over 14 amino acids. Here the CDR3 DNA reads TGTGCCAGCAGTTTATCCCGACAGCTCTACGAGCAGTACTTC. Protein product: CASSLSRQLYEQYF.

The chain joins TRBV5-6 to TRBJ2-1; a weak D match, TRBD2 (6 bases). This CDR3 spans 16 amino acids. With 5 bases removed from V and 4 bases from J, the gap between germline ends came to 19 bases. Per germline, CDR1 SGHDT and CDR2 YYEEEE. CDR3 sequence: CASSSRLALFYNEQFF. For the CDR3, the DNA is TGTGCCAGCAGTTCTAGGCTAGCGTTATTTTACAATGAGCAGTTCTTC. The full variable domain, rest sourced from reference TRBV5-6 and TRBJ2-1, is DAGVTQSPTHLIKTRGQQVTLRCSPKSGHDTVSWYQQALGQGPQFIFQYYEEEERQRGNFPDRFSGHQFPNYSSELNVNALLLGDSALYLCASSSRLALFYNEQFFGPGTRLTVL.

The gene calls are TRBV19 and TRBJ1-1; tentatively, D is TRBD1 (6 bases). The V gene's germline CDR1 is LNHDA and CDR2 SQIVND (reference sequence). The CDR3 totals 13 residues. V gave up 9 bases and J gave up 5 bases, with 16 bases separating them. The CDR3 loop is CASRQGGYTEAFF. CDR3 in DNA: TGTGCCAGCCGACAAGGGGGATATACTGAAGCTTTCTTT.

The CDR3 region has the DNA TGTGCCAGCAGTTTGCTAGCGGGAGGCACCGGGGAGCTGTTTTTT. Its protein product is CASSLLAGGTGELFF. The J gene is TRBJ2-2, the V gene TRBV27; TRBD2 matches at 11 bases. The CDR3 consists of 15 residues. V lost 3 bases to trimming and J lost 4 bases; unmatched junction nucleotides: 1. Germline V gene data show CDR1 as MNHEY and CDR2 as SMNVEV (reference sequence).

This clone has a handful of counts. The rearrangement joins TRBV6-4 to TRBJ2-1; 9 bases line up with TRBD2. The V gene's germline CDR1 is MRHNA and CDR2 SNTAGT. CDR3 length: 15 amino acids. J lost 4 bases, V lost 5 bases, and 6 bases had no gene match. The CDR3 region has the DNA TGTGCCAGCAGTACGACTAGCGGAGGTTACAATGAGCAGTTCTTC. It is translated as CASSTTSGGYNEQFF.

This CDR3 is CASSPWGGTEAFF. The CDR3 DNA sequence: TGTGCCAGCAGCCCCTGGGGGGGCACTGAAGCTTTCTTT. This chain links TRBV11-2 with TRBJ1-1; D might be TRBD1 (5 bases). This CDR3 is 13 amino acids long. V was shortened by 5 bases and J by 4 bases, with 11 bases between the two germline ends. Per germline, CDR1 SGHAT and CDR2 FQNNGV.

This chain uses TRBV7-9 with TRBJ2-7; 7 bases are a match to TRBD1. V lost 1 base, J lost 5 bases, and 2 bases stayed unmatched. This CDR3 contains 13 residues. The V gene's germline CDR1 is SEHNR and CDR2 FQNEAQ (reference sequence). This chain's CDR3 is CASSLVQGDEQYF. DNA for the CDR3: TGTGCCAGCAGCTTAGTTCAGGGGGACGAGCAGTACTTC.

This chain connects TRBV19 to TRBJ2-7; 7 nucleotides align to TRBD2. The CDR3 totals 15 residues. V was clipped by 2 bases and J by 5 bases; unmatched bases: 9. Germline lookup yields CDR1 LNHDA and CDR2 SQIVND (reference sequence). CDR3 loop: CASSIRIGGRNEQYF. CDR3 coding DNA: TGTGCCAGTAGTATAAGGATCGGGGGGAGAAACGAGCAGTACTTC.